The source of this T cell receptor (beta chain) is a study of cytomegalovirus exposure and HLA in healthy donors. Study summary: HLA-typed donors contributed approximately 86 million unique TCRs, which were held in an early data release.

General study points: With later analysis, a missense DCLRE1C variant became linked to TCR beta V- and J-gene trimming. The study dropped some indistinguishable V segments, TRBV6-2 and TRBV6-3 among them.

The PCR used 60 Vbeta and 13 Jbeta primers. As handled by the study authors: It was a later analysis that counted 79 million or so unique TCR beta chains, of which 8.5 million to 12 million were shared. Data came from immunoSEQ multiplex PCR; TCRdb stores just in-frame clones and leaves some out. Clonal size and the V and J genes are those of that table, whereas D and trimming came from the DNA. The sample comprises roughly 65,000 clones, around 77% of which are singletons, and around 4% rests with the top ten. Concerning this clone itself: What it recognizes is unknown.

This CDR3 has 14 residues. V was trimmed by 10 bases and J by 0 bases, leaving 13 bases between them. CDR1 is ENHRY, CDR2 SYGVKD, per germline. The genes are TRBV10-3 and TRBJ1-3; D uncertain. Sequenced: PBMCs. The receptor was isolated from a young woman in good health and CMV-seronegative. CDR3 DNA sequence: TGTGCCACGCGTTCCTCCCCCTCTGGAAACACCATATATTTT. Translating gives CATRSSPSGNTIYF.